These T cell receptor beta chains were read from a single sample in a study of T cells in Graves' hyperthyroidism and ophthalmopathy. TCRdb reprocessed the multiplex PCR reads via MiXCR and lists one record per CDR3 protein. This sample yields more than 500,000 distinct CDR3 sequences, of which roughly 15% are seen a single time; around 3.9% belongs to the top ten. Sequencing used blood. These receptors were obtained from a woman aged 30 to 39 with Graves' hyperthyroidism. Both conserved end residues are part of each CDR3. The D gene is left open where the match is weak. A clone size is listed for some rows: how often the clone was seen (once, few, many), or a class if it is expanded.

CDR3 protein: CASSFRDLNGYTF; V gene: TRBV27; CDR3 length: 13; D gene: .; J gene: TRBJ1-2; clone size: many
CDR3 protein: CASSLTLVLASGRFCNEQFF; V gene: TRBV7-3; CDR3 length: 20; D gene: TRBD2; J gene: TRBJ2-1; clone size: few
CDR3 protein: CASSMGPQGPYEQYF; V gene: TRBV19; CDR3 length: 15; D gene: .; J gene: TRBJ2-7; clone size: few
CDR3 protein: CSVAQYTEAFF; V gene: TRBV29-1; CDR3 length: 11; D gene: .; J gene: TRBJ1-1; clone size: many
CDR3 protein: CASSFREGQEQFF; V gene: TRBV28; CDR3 length: 13; D gene: TRBD2; J gene: TRBJ2-1; clone size: .
CDR3 protein: CASSQDRVSHEQYF; V gene: TRBV4-3; CDR3 length: 14; D gene: .; J gene: TRBJ2-7; clone size: few
CDR3 protein: CASSFGGDEQYF; V gene: TRBV12-3/TRBV12-4; CDR3 length: 12; D gene: .; J gene: TRBJ2-7; clone size: many
CDR3 protein: CASSQEDRGFPGANVLTF; V gene: TRBV4-1; CDR3 length: 18; D gene: TRBD1; J gene: TRBJ2-6; clone size: .
CDR3 protein: CASSEGLLEQYF; V gene: TRBV6-1; CDR3 length: 12; D gene: .; J gene: TRBJ2-7; clone size: few
CDR3 protein: CSARDMGSHQPQHF; V gene: TRBV20-1; CDR3 length: 14; D gene: .; J gene: TRBJ1-5; clone size: .
CDR3 protein: CASSQRGARWNEQYF; V gene: TRBV3-1; CDR3 length: 15; D gene: .; J gene: TRBJ2-7; clone size: .
CDR3 protein: CASSDTGLAGNNEQFF; V gene: TRBV28; CDR3 length: 16; D gene: TRBD2; J gene: TRBJ2-1; clone size: many
CDR3 protein: CASRTGGSF; V gene: TRBV2; CDR3 length: 9; D gene: .; J gene: TRBJ1-2; clone size: .
CDR3 protein: CASHAGTSGRRNEQYF; V gene: TRBV6-2/TRBV6-3; CDR3 length: 16; D gene: TRBD2; J gene: TRBJ2-7; clone size: .
CDR3 protein: CASSFRGSNTGELFF; V gene: TRBV28; CDR3 length: 15; D gene: .; J gene: TRBJ2-2; clone size: .
CDR3 protein: CASSDRGDGGYTF; V gene: TRBV12-3/TRBV12-4; CDR3 length: 13; D gene: TRBD1; J gene: TRBJ1-2; clone size: many
CDR3 protein: CASSSRTSGRFEQFF; V gene: TRBV12-3/TRBV12-4; CDR3 length: 15; D gene: TRBD2; J gene: TRBJ2-1; clone size: many
CDR3 protein: CASSPGQGTTYEQYF; V gene: TRBV5-5; CDR3 length: 15; D gene: TRBD1; J gene: TRBJ2-7; clone size: many
CDR3 protein: CSVRPGQGILASEAFF; V gene: TRBV29-1; CDR3 length: 16; D gene: TRBD1; J gene: TRBJ1-1; clone size: few
CDR3 protein: CASRSGTGPYNEQFF; V gene: TRBV5-1; CDR3 length: 15; D gene: TRBD1; J gene: TRBJ2-1; clone size: many
CDR3 protein: CASSFPRGGMNTEAFF; V gene: TRBV7-6; CDR3 length: 16; D gene: .; J gene: TRBJ1-1; clone size: few
CDR3 protein: CASSLQMNRFKSSYNSPLHF; V gene: TRBV11-3; CDR3 length: 20; D gene: .; J gene: TRBJ1-6; clone size: .
CDR3 protein: CSARSVLGQGENNSPLHF; V gene: TRBV20-1; CDR3 length: 18; D gene: TRBD1; J gene: TRBJ1-6; clone size: .
CDR3 protein: CASILSQPNTEAFF; V gene: TRBV12-3/TRBV12-4; CDR3 length: 14; D gene: .; J gene: TRBJ1-1; clone size: many
CDR3 protein: CASSSWVRDYEQYF; V gene: TRBV2; CDR3 length: 14; D gene: .; J gene: TRBJ2-7; clone size: .
CDR3 protein: CASSTRQGEGGQPQHF; V gene: TRBV6-2/TRBV6-3; CDR3 length: 16; D gene: TRBD1; J gene: TRBJ1-5; clone size: many
CDR3 protein: CASSYGTGDFTEAFF; V gene: TRBV6-6; CDR3 length: 15; D gene: TRBD1; J gene: TRBJ1-1; clone size: many
CDR3 protein: CASSLSGLGANEQFF; V gene: TRBV27; CDR3 length: 15; D gene: TRBD2; J gene: TRBJ2-1; clone size: many
CDR3 protein: CASSQWRPGLAKEQYF; V gene: TRBV3-1; CDR3 length: 16; D gene: TRBD2; J gene: TRBJ2-7; clone size: .
CDR3 protein: CASSLDAGGDTEAFF; V gene: TRBV5-1; CDR3 length: 15; D gene: .; J gene: TRBJ1-1; clone size: many